This T cell receptor beta chain was retrieved from a study of OX40 agonist ivuxolimab in advanced cancers. The wider study: Patients received ivuxolimab, an agonistic anti-OX40 (CD134) antibody.

Study-wide points: Within 6 weeks, CD4+ and CD8+ blood T cells expanded clonally at 0.1 to 3.0 mg/kg.

The J segment lost 0 bases and the V segment lost 6 bases, leaving 7 bases of the junction unmatched. The length of the CDR3 is 15 residues. Germline lookup yields CDR1 SNHLY and CDR2 FYNNEI. As to this clone: Its antigen remains unknown.

Profiled with immunoSEQ multiplex PCR; TCRdb holds only in-frame clones, not every one. The top ten clones hold 9.6% of a sample with tens of thousands of clones, around 94% of them seen once. This rearrangement joins TRBV2 to TRBJ2-7; 8 positions agree with TRBD2. The sequenced sample was CD4+ or CD8+ T cells sorted from blood, obtained in a trial of the OX40 agonist ivuxolimab. This receptor was identified in an adult with an advanced solid tumor such as melanoma, head and neck, liver or kidney cancer. CDR3 in DNA: TGTGCCAGCAGCGGTAGCGGGGCAAGCTCCTACGAGCAGTACTTC. Amino acids: CASSGSGASSYEQYF.